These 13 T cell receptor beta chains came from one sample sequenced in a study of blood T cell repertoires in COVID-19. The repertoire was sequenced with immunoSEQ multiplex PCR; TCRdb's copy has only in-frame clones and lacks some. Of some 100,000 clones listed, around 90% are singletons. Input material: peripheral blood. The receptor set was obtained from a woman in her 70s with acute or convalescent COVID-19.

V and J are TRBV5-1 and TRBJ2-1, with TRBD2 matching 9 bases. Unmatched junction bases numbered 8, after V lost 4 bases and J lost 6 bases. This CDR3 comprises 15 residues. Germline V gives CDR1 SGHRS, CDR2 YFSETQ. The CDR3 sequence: CASSQGLAPVNEQFF. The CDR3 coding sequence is TGCGCCAGCAGCCAGGGACTAGCCCCCGTCAATGAGCAGTTCTTC.

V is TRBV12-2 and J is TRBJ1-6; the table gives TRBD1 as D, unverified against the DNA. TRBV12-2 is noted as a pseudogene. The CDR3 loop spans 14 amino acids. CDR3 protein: CASRLGGQNSPLHF. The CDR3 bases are TGTGCAAGTCGCTTAGGTGGACAGAATTCACCCCTCCACTTT.

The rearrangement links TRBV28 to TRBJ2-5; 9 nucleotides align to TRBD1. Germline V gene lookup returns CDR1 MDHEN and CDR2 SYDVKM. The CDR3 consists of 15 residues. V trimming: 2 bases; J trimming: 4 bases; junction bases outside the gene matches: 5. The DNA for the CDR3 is TGTGCCAGCAGTTTAGGGACAGGGCCACGAGAGACCCAGTACTTC. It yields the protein CASSLGTGPRETQYF.

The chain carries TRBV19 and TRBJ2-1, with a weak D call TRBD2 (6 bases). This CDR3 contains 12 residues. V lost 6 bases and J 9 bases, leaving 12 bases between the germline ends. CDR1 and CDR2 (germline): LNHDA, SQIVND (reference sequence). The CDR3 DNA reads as TGTGCCAGTAGGGCGGGACTTGGTGAGCAGTTCTTC. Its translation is CASRAGLGEQFF.

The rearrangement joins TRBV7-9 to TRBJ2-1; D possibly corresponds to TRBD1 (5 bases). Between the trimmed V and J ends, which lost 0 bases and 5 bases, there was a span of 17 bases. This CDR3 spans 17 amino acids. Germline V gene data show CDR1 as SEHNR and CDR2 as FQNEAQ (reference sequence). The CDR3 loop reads CASSLAVQGDNDNEQFF. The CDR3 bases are TGTGCCAGCAGCTTAGCAGTTCAGGGTGACAATGACAATGAGCAGTTCTTC. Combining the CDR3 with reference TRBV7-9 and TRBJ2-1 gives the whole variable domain DTGVSQNPRHKITKRGQNVTFRCDPISEHNRLYWYRQTLGQGPEFLTYFQNEAQLEKSRLLSDRFSAERPKGSFSTLEIQRTEQGDSAMYLCASSLAVQGDNDNEQFFGPGTRLTVL.

The CDR3 coding sequence is TGCGCCAGCAGCCAGACGTCGGGACAGGGGGTAGGAAACACCATATATTTT. It specifies CASSQTSGQGVGNTIYF. The chain combines TRBV4-1 with TRBJ1-3, with 11 bases lining up with TRBD1. V was pared by 3 bases and J by 4 bases, with 8 bases of the junction left unmatched. Germline CDR1 is MGHRA and CDR2 is YSYEKL. The CDR3 extends over 17 amino acids.

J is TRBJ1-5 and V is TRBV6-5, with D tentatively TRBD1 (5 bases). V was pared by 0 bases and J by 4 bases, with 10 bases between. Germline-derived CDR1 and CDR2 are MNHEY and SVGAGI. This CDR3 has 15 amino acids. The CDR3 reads CASSYSAGFNQPQHF. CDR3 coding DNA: TGTGCCAGCAGTTACTCGGCAGGGTTTAATCAGCCCCAGCATTTT.

In DNA form, the CDR3 reads TGTGCCAGCTCACCACTTACAGGGAGCCTTGCTGAAGCTTTCTTT. Encoded protein: CASSPLTGSLAEAFF. This chain joins TRBV18 and TRBJ1-1, with D possibly matching TRBD1 (6 bases). The CDR3 has 15 residues. V lost 1 base, J lost 6 bases, and 15 bases lay in between. In germline, CDR1 is KGHSH, CDR2 LQKENI.

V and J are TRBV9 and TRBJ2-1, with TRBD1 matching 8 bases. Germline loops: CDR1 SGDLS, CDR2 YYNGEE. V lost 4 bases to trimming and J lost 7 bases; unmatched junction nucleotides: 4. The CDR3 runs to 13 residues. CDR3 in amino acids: CASSTRQGNEQFF. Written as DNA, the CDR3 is TGTGCCAGCAGCACCCGACAGGGGAATGAGCAGTTCTTC.

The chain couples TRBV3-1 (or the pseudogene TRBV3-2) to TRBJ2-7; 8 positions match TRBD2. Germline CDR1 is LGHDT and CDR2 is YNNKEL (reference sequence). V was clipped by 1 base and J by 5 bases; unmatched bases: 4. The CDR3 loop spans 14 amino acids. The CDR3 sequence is CASSQAGGPNEQYF. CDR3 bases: TGTGCCAGCAGCCAAGCGGGAGGGCCCAACGAGCAGTACTTC.

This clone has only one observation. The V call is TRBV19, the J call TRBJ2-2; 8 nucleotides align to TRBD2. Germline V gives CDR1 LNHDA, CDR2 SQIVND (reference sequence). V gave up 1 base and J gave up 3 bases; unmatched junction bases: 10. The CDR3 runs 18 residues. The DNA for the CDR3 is TGTGCCAGTAGTATAGGGGCCGCGGCTAGCGGGTACACCGGGGAGCTGTTTTTT. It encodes CASSIGAAASGYTGELFF.

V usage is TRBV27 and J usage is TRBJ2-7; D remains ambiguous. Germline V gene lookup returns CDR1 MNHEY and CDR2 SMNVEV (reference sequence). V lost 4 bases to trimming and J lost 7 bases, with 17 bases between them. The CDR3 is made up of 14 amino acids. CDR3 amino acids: CASSSTRNRVEQYF. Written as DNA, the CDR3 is TGTGCCAGCAGTTCCACCAGGAATCGTGTGGAGCAGTACTTC.

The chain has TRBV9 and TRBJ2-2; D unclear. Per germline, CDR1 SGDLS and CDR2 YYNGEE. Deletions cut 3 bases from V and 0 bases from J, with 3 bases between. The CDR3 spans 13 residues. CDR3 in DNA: TGTGCCAGCAGCGACACGAACACCGGGGAGCTGTTTTTT. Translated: CASSDTNTGELFF.